This record concerns one T cell receptor (beta chain) sequence. The count of this clone is one. The clone's antigen remains unknown. Base qualities were left out, and no much larger clone turns up one base away. This sample stems from a study of a mutant IDH1 vaccine in newly diagnosed glioma (dated by TCRdb to the early 2020s). Broadly, across the study: In the chemotherapy-containing groups, vaccination started alongside temozolomide cycles, whereas in patients who had radiotherapy alone it started 4-6 weeks after radiotherapy. Of the roughly 34 treated patients, about 60% were male and 37.5% were female, and the mean age was approximately 37 years. Prior to enrollment, standard therapy consisting of radiotherapy alone, temozolomide alone, or radiochemotherapy with temozolomide had been administered to patients, with the combination being received by most patients. Visit V12 was the week-35 safety follow-up and visit V13 was the week-47 end of study. Six visits were used for peripheral blood collection: V03 (baseline), V05, V07, V10, V12 and V13. Longitudinal TCRB deep sequencing was performed for some 25 treated patients wherever samples were available for exploratory analyses. Beyond this particular receptor, the publication reports: Changes in the top peripheral T cell clonotypes picked up by TCRB sequencing did not appear to be linked to pseudoprogression. Vaccine-induced immune responses across multiple MHC alleles were detected in approximately 94% of patients. Availability determined which PBMC samples were chosen for TCRB deep sequencing. The authors stated that sample limitations prevented analyses of patient blood samples from being reproduced.

From cysteine to phenylalanine, the CDR3 is 13 amino acids long. Here the CDR3 DNA is all that survives: 39 bases in frame from base 1. Trimming removed 5 bases from V and 8 bases from J; the gene matches leave 5 bases unexplained. The germline V gene supplies CDR1 MNHEY and CDR2 SVGAGI. The method was the immunoSEQ multiplex PCR assay. The hsTCRB Kit was used according to the manufacturer's protocol to amplify rearranged TCR beta chain sequences. TCRB libraries were sequenced on an Illumina MiSeq. Per the authors' processing: The proprietary platform of the kit vendor was used for demultiplexing, trimming and gene mapping. The source is immuneACCESS, and TCRdb retained only in-frame sequences with V and J called. Part of the clones is not carried over; for the studies checked, unresolved V genes explain less than half of this, and the remainder is unexplained. V, J and clone size are taken as reported in that table, and D and trimming were inferred from the DNA itself. The sample yields approximately 45,000 clones; more than 75% were counted once. Of the sample, more than 5.5% is held by the ten largest clones.

Per the publication, the time point label means: week 35, safety follow-up. A 20-mer mutant IDH1 peptide at 300 micrograms in Montanide made up each vaccine dose, which was injected subcutaneously together with topical imiquimod. Patients were given eight vaccinations, in weeks 1, 3, 5, 7, 11, 15, 19 and 23, which matched visits V03 through V10. All donors had newly diagnosed IDH1-mutant astrocytomas of WHO grade 3 or 4 that showed loss of nuclear ATRX. The samples were drawn from NOA16, a multicentre, single-arm, open-label phase I trial in Germany that tested a mutant IDH1 peptide vaccine in humans for the first time. Genomic DNA for TCRB sequencing was extracted from EDTA blood using the DNeasy Blood and Tissue Kit.

The specimen was PBMCs, collected from a glioma patient whose treatment included an IDH1 peptide vaccine. The rearranged chain carries TRBV6-5 and TRBJ2-1; 8 nucleotides in the junction match TRBD1. This receptor was obtained from a woman aged 40 to 50 with glioma. CDR3 reads: CASSRQGYYEQFF. The nucleotide sequence is given as TGTGCCAGCAGTAGACAGGGGTACTATGAGCAGTTCTTC.